The 22 T cell receptor beta chains in this list originate from one sample, sequenced in a study of T-cell memory formation after mild COVID-19. TCRdb passed the 5' RACE reads through MiXCR, listing each CDR3 protein once. The data show approximately 350,000 distinct CDR3 sequences, 25% to 30% seen once. The specimen was PBMCs or a T cell subset sorted from them (not recorded which). These receptors originate from an adult woman who had mild COVID-19 (a few samples of this study predate the infection). Cell type and time point are not known.

The chain recombines TRBV29-1 with TRBJ2-6, with 9 nucleotides matching TRBD1. CDR1 is SQVTM, CDR2 ANQGSEA, per germline. CDR3 length equals 17 residues. V lost 3 bases and J lost 0; bases outside the gene matches: 6. Here the CDR3 reads CSVDETGGFSGANVLTF. The DNA of the CDR3 is TGCAGCGTTGACGAGACAGGGGGGTTCTCTGGGGCCAACGTCCTGACTTTC.

The rearrangement links TRBV7-9 to TRBJ2-7, with 10 positions matching TRBD1. The CDR3 has 16 amino acids. Germline CDR1 and CDR2: SEHNR and FQNEAQ (reference sequence). V trimming: 1 base; J trimming: 5 bases; junction bases outside the gene matches: 8. CDR3 in amino acids: CASSLGDRGLRDEQYF. The CDR3 region has the DNA TGTGCCAGCAGCTTAGGGGACAGGGGACTACGGGACGAGCAGTACTTC.

Ten or more counts support this clonotype. The chain joins TRBV12-3 or TRBV12-4 to TRBJ2-1, with D unclear. The CDR3 spans 12 residues. The ends were cut back, 6 bases at V and 1 base at J, with 4 bases in the middle. This chain's CDR3 is CASSHSYNEQFF. CDR3 bases: TGTGCCAGCAGCCATTCCTACAATGAGCAGTTCTTC.

The CDR3 DNA reads as TGTGCCAGCAGCGTCCGCTTTGGACTCCCCTACGAGCAGTACTTC. It translates to CASSVRFGLPYEQYF. The V gene is TRBV7-9, the J gene TRBJ2-7, with TRBD2 as a possible D gene (5 bases). CDR1 and CDR2 from the germline V gene are SEHNR and FQNEAQ (reference sequence). The CDR3 is 15 residues long. V dropped 5 bases and J dropped 2 bases, with 16 bases sitting between them.

This chain links TRBV7-9 with TRBJ2-3; 10 bases are a match to TRBD2. With V trimmed by 5 bases and J by 4 bases, 9 bases remained unmatched. The CDR3 covers 16 residues. Germline CDR1 is SEHNR and CDR2 is FQNEAQ (reference sequence). The chain's CDR3 is CASSVLGTSAADTQYF. CDR3 DNA sequence: TGTGCCAGCAGCGTCCTAGGGACTAGCGCCGCAGATACGCAGTATTTT.

This chain links TRBV6-6 with TRBJ1-1; D remains unclear. Germline CDR1 is MNHNY and CDR2 is SVGAGI (reference sequence). The CDR3 is 15 residues long. Trimming left V 5 bases short and J 2 bases short, with 15 bases between. The CDR3 nucleotides are TGTGCCAGCAGTCCAACAATTGGGGTAAACACTGAAGCTTTCTTT. Its protein is CASSPTIGVNTEAFF.

This clonotype came up a few times. This chain connects TRBV9 to TRBJ2-7; a possible D gene is TRBD2 (5 bases). CDR3 length: 13 amino acids. Per germline, CDR1 SGDLS and CDR2 YYNGEE. V lost 4 bases to trimming and J lost 5 bases, with 13 bases between them. The CDR3 loop reads CASSPLGVHEQYF. The CDR3 DNA sequence: TGTGCCAGCAGCCCCCTCGGGGTCCACGAGCAGTACTTC.

The rearrangement joins TRBV23-1 to TRBJ1-4, with TRBD1 as a possible D gene (6 bases). TRBV23-1 is noted as an ORF with a role that remains uncertain. The CDR3 is made up of 15 amino acids. Trimming stripped 4 bases from V and 11 bases from J, with 20 bases between. The CDR3 region has the DNA TGCGCCAGCAGTCGAGGGGGGCCGGTGTCGGGGAAACTGTTTTTT. As protein: CASSRGGPVSGKLFF.

This clonotype was detected only a few times. The genes are TRBV12-3 or TRBV12-4 and TRBJ2-3; D gene unclear. The CDR3 is 14 residues long. Trimming removed 4 bases from V and 0 bases from J, with 8 bases in between. DNA of the CDR3: TGTGCCAGCAGTTATCTCTCTAGCACAGATACGCAGTATTTT. This codes for CASSYLSSTDTQYF.

The chain joins TRBV7-2 to TRBJ1-2; D is unresolved. With 5 bases removed from V and 4 bases from J, the gap between germline ends came to 14 bases. This CDR3 is 14 amino acids long. From germline, CDR1 is SGHTA and CDR2 FQGNSA. The CDR3 coding sequence is TGTGCCAGCAGCCCCGCTCTGAACGGCTATGGCTACACCTTC. Translation: CASSPALNGYGYTF.

The chain has TRBV24-1 and TRBJ2-1, with D maybe TRBD1 (6 bases). CDR3 length equals 16 residues. Germline CDR1 and CDR2: KGHDR and SFDVKD. V lost 6 bases, J lost 6 bases, and 20 bases lay in between. As DNA, the CDR3 is TGTGCCACCAGTCCTTGGACTGGGAGAGGGGGCAATGAGCAGTTCTTC. Its translation: CATSPWTGRGGNEQFF.

This clonotype was observed at least ten times. The CDR3 nucleotides are TGTGCCAGCTTAAAACAGGAGACCTACAATGAGCAGTTCTTC. Translating it yields CASLKQETYNEQFF. The chain joins TRBV5-4 to TRBJ2-1, with a possible D match to TRBD1 (5 bases). The CDR3 has 14 amino acids. Looked up from germline, CDR1 is SGHNT and CDR2 is YYREEE (reference sequence). The V and J ends lost 7 bases and 2 bases respectively, with 13 bases between them.

The gene calls are TRBV6-5 and TRBJ1-3, with 9 bases matching TRBD1. Germline CDR1 and CDR2: MNHEY and SVGAGI. Trimming cost V 5 bases and J 0 bases; bases outside gene matches: 8. The CDR3 totals 17 residues. In nucleotides, the CDR3 is TGTGCCAGCAGTCGCCCTTGGGACAGGGTCTCTGGAAACACCATATATTTT. As protein: CASSRPWDRVSGNTIYF.

This clonotype was seen a few times. J is TRBJ2-7 and V is TRBV10-3, with D perhaps TRBD2 (7 bases). Germline CDR1 ENHRY, CDR2 SYGVKD. CDR3 length equals 12 residues. The ends were cut back, 8 bases at V and 5 bases at J, with 13 bases in the middle. Here the CDR3 DNA reads TGTGCCATCGCCCGGGGGGCTAACGAGCAGTACTTC. This encodes CAIARGANEQYF.

The V call is TRBV19, the J call TRBJ1-1; D remains unclear. The CDR3 spans 14 residues. The germline V and J ends were trimmed by 1 base and 4 bases, with 10 bases remaining between them. Germline assignment: CDR1 LNHDA and CDR2 SQIVND (reference sequence). The CDR3 bases are TGTGCCAGTAGTATAGCCCCGGGGAGCACTGAAGCTTTCTTT. It translates to CASSIAPGSTEAFF.

This sequence joins TRBV29-1 and TRBJ2-3, with D possibly TRBD2 on 5 matching bases. The germline gives CDR1 SQVTM, CDR2 ANQGSEA. With 4 bases removed from V and 3 bases from J, the gap between germline ends came to 11 bases. The CDR3 loop spans 13 amino acids. The CDR3 nucleotides are TGCAGCGTTGGCCTAGGACTGACAGATACGCAGTATTTT. This translates into CSVGLGLTDTQYF.

J is TRBJ1-1 and V is TRBV6-6; 10 bases line up with TRBD1. Germline loops: CDR1 MNHNY, CDR2 SVGAGI (reference sequence). V trimming: 6 bases; J trimming: 10 bases; junction bases outside the gene matches: 5. This CDR3 is 12 amino acids long. The CDR3 protein is CASRPRTGGAFF. CDR3 nucleotides: TGTGCCAGCAGACCCCGGACAGGGGGAGCTTTCTTT.

This sequence joins TRBV5-6 and TRBJ1-5; D not certain. The CDR3 spans 14 residues. Germline V lookup: CDR1 SGHDT, CDR2 YYEEEE. The V end lost 0 bases, the J end lost 5 bases, and 9 bases lay between the germline ends. DNA for the CDR3: TGTGCCAGCAGCTTGGGACAAGCCTATCAGCCCCAGCATTTT. As protein: CASSLGQAYQPQHF.

The chain uses TRBV25-1 and TRBJ1-4, with TRBD1 matching 11 bases. V dropped 4 bases and J dropped 4; count of bases not matched to a gene: 5. This CDR3 is built from 16 residues. The germline V gene has CDR1 MGHDK and CDR2 SYGVNS. The CDR3 bases are TGTGCCAGCAGTGTGCTCGGGACAGGGGGTAATGAAAAACTGTTTTTT. Amino acids: CASSVLGTGGNEKLFF.

The rearrangement uses TRBV6-1 and TRBJ2-6, with D unclear. The germline V and J ends were trimmed by 6 bases and 0 bases, with 15 bases remaining between them. The CDR3 length is 17 residues. CDR1 is MNHNS, CDR2 SASEGT, per germline. The CDR3 DNA reads as TGTGCCAGCAGGCCCACGCTCCGAGGCTCTGGGGCCAACGTCCTGACTTTC. Translating it yields CASRPTLRGSGANVLTF.

This chain connects TRBV20-1 to TRBJ2-7; the match to TRBD1 covers 7 bases. The CDR3 consists of 13 residues. The V gene end was trimmed by 6 bases and the J gene end by 6 bases; junction bases not matched to a gene: 11. Germline CDR1 reads DFQATT; CDR2 reads SNEGSKA (reference sequence). The CDR3 here is CSAKGQSYGEQYF. Here the CDR3 DNA reads TGCAGTGCGAAGGGACAGAGTTACGGCGAGCAGTACTTC.

This clonotype was picked up a small number of times. The chain combines TRBV12-3 or TRBV12-4 with TRBJ2-1; D uncertain. The CDR3 spans 13 residues. Between the trimmed V and J ends, which lost 6 bases and 4 bases, there was a span of 10 bases. CDR3 bases: TGTGCCAGCAGACCCCTCCCTTACAATGAGCAGTTCTTC. Its translation is CASRPLPYNEQFF.